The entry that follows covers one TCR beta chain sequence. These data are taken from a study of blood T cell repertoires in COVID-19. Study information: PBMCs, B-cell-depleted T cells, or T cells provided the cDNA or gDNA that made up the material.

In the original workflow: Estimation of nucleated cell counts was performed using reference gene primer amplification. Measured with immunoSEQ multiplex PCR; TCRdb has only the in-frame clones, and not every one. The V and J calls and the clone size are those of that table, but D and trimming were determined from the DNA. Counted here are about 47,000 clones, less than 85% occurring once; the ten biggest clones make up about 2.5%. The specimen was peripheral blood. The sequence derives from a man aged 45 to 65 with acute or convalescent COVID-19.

The CDR3 DNA reads as TGTGCCAGCAGTACCAGGACAGCGAACACCGGGGAGCTGTTTTTT. It codes for CASSTRTANTGELFF. V is TRBV6-5 and J is TRBJ2-2, with D perhaps TRBD1 (6 bases). Germline CDR1 MNHEY, CDR2 SVGAGI. V was shortened by 5 bases and J by 0 bases, with 10 bases between the two germline ends. The CDR3 length is 15 residues.